The next 21 T cell receptor beta chains were all read from a single sample in a study of CD8 T cells in ankylosing spondylitis. TCRdb re-derived calls from the 5' RACE reads in MiXCR, one entry per CDR3 protein. The sample carries under 250,000 distinct CDR3 sequences, roughly a tenth recorded once. The specimen sequenced was blood, either unsorted or a sorted T cell fraction (not recorded which). The origin of the receptors is a male donor with ankylosing spondylitis or in good health (not recorded which).

This clonotype was seen only a few times. The chain joins TRBV12-3 or TRBV12-4 to TRBJ2-3; 9 nucleotides align to TRBD1. This CDR3 is 15 amino acids long. V lost 3 bases and J lost 8; bases outside the gene matches: 9. In DNA, the CDR3 is TGTGCCAGCAGTTTGAGTGGGACAGGGTGGACTACGCAGTATTTT. The encoded protein is CASSLSGTGWTTQYF.

This clonotype was seen repeatedly, ten times or more. The chain is built from TRBV25-1 and TRBJ2-1; no reliable D call. Germline V gene lookup returns CDR1 MGHDK and CDR2 SYGVNS. The CDR3 has 14 residues. Trimming removed 6 bases from V and 4 bases from J, with 13 bases in between. DNA of the CDR3: TGTGCCAGCAGCCCGCACTCGAGATACAATGAGCAGTTCTTC. As protein: CASSPHSRYNEQFF.

This clonotype was found a few times. This rearrangement joins TRBV5-5 to TRBJ2-6; 7 positions agree with TRBD1. CDR1 and CDR2 (germline): SGHKS, YYEKEE (reference sequence). V was pared by 2 bases and J by 0 bases, with 5 bases of the junction left unmatched. This CDR3 has 17 residues. DNA of the CDR3: TGTGCCAGCAGCTTCCTGGACAGGATCTCTGGGGCCAACGTCCTGACTTTC. Protein sequence: CASSFLDRISGANVLTF. Filled out from reference TRBV5-5 and TRBJ2-6, the complete variable domain reads DAGVTQSPTHLIKTRGQQVTLRCSPISGHKSVSWYQQVLGQGPQFIFQYYEKEERGRGNFPDRFSARQFPNYSSELNVNALLLGDSALYLCASSFLDRISGANVLTFGAGSRLTVL.

This clonotype was recorded a few times. The chain joins TRBV11-1 to TRBJ2-3, with D possibly being TRBD1 (5 bases). The V and J ends lost 1 base and 0 bases respectively, with 11 bases between them. Looked up from germline, CDR1 is SGHAT and CDR2 is FQDESV (reference sequence). The CDR3 spans 16 residues. CDR3 residues: CASSLGTSLSTDTQYF. For the CDR3, the DNA is TGTGCCAGCAGCTTAGGGACAAGCCTTAGCACAGATACGCAGTATTTT.

The chain links TRBV7-2 to TRBJ2-1; 11 bases map to TRBD2. Germline-derived CDR1 and CDR2 are SGHTA and FQGNSA. The CDR3 length is 17 residues. V shed 0 bases, J shed 6 bases, and the junction held 7 bases outside the gene matches. CDR3 bases: TGTGCCAGCAGCTTAGCGCCTTTCGGACTAGCGGGCAATGAGCAGTTCTTC. It codes for CASSLAPFGLAGNEQFF.

This clonotype was recorded at least ten times. The chain links TRBV3-1 to TRBJ2-3; D ambiguous. CDR1 and CDR2 (germline): LGHDT, YNNKEL (reference sequence). The CDR3 is made up of 15 amino acids. V lost 2 bases and J lost 3, with 12 bases in between. The DNA of the CDR3 is TGTGCCAGCAGCCAAAATGGAGAGGTTACAGATACGCAGTATTTT. It encodes CASSQNGEVTDTQYF.

In its sample, this clonotype was seen many times. This sequence joins TRBV5-1 and TRBJ1-5, with D maybe TRBD1 (6 bases). Deletions cut 0 bases from V and 1 base from J, with 8 bases between. Germline V gene sequence: CDR1 SGHRS, CDR2 YFSETQ. The CDR3 runs 15 residues. CDR3 residues: CASSLGDKSNQPQHF. CDR3 DNA: TGCGCCAGCAGCTTGGGGGACAAAAGCAATCAGCCCCAGCATTTT.

This clonotype was recorded at least ten times. The chain joins TRBV24-1 to TRBJ2-2; D unresolved. This CDR3 contains 13 residues. V was clipped by 12 bases and J by 5 bases, with 15 bases between them. Germline V gene lookup returns CDR1 KGHDR and CDR2 SFDVKD. The CDR3 reads CAPHAGGTGELFF. DNA for the CDR3: TGTGCCCCTCACGCCGGTGGGACCGGGGAGCTGTTTTTT.

Ten or more counts support this clonotype. This chain connects TRBV12-3 or TRBV12-4 to TRBJ2-3; D is unresolved. The CDR3 runs 13 residues. V lost 5 bases and J lost 3, with 9 bases in between. The CDR3 DNA follows: TGTGCCAGCAGTAGGGATGGAACAGATACGCAGTATTTT. Amino acid sequence: CASSRDGTDTQYF.

There are many counts of this clonotype. CDR3: CSAGREGLTTEAFF. CDR3 bases: TGCAGTGCTGGCAGGGAAGGATTGACCACTGAAGCTTTCTTT. The genes are TRBV20-1 and TRBJ1-1, with D perhaps matching TRBD1 (5 bases). Germline CDR1 is DFQATT and CDR2 is SNEGSKA (reference sequence). The CDR3 extends over 14 amino acids. The germline V and J ends were trimmed by 5 bases and 4 bases, with 17 bases remaining between them.

On this clonotype: A much larger clone sits a single nucleotide away, making a read error possible. The chain recombines TRBV6-1 with TRBJ1-1, with D unresolved. Per the germline V gene, CDR1 is MNHNS and CDR2 is SASEGT. V lost 11 bases and J lost 0, with 13 bases in between. This CDR3 has 13 amino acids. CDR3 region: CAAGFGMNTEAFF. In DNA, the CDR3 is TGTGCCGCCGGGTTTGGAATGAACACTGAAGCTTTCTTT.

This clonotype was detected many times. The rearrangement uses TRBV6-5 and TRBJ1-2, with 10 positions matching TRBD1. CDR3 length: 16 amino acids. V was pared by 0 bases and J by 1 base, with 2 bases of the junction left unmatched. Germline assignment: CDR1 MNHEY and CDR2 SVGAGI. CDR3 nucleotides: TGTGCCAGCAGTTACTCGACAGGGGGCGATAACTATGGCTACACCTTC. Encoded protein: CASSYSTGGDNYGYTF.

The chain carries TRBV6-5 and TRBJ1-1, with TRBD1 matching over 7 bases. The CDR3 is 13 residues long. From germline, CDR1 is MNHEY and CDR2 SVGAGI. V shed 3 bases, J shed 7 bases, and the junction held 5 bases outside the gene matches. CDR3 region: CASSYARTGEAFF. The CDR3 DNA reads as TGTGCCAGCAGTTATGCCCGGACAGGTGAAGCTTTCTTT.

This clonotype was recorded a few times. The V call is TRBV27, the J call TRBJ2-5, with D possibly TRBD2 on 6 matching bases. Trimming stripped 4 bases from V and 5 bases from J, with 11 bases between. The CDR3 covers 13 residues. The germline V gene has CDR1 MNHEY and CDR2 SMNVEV (reference sequence). Here the CDR3 reads CASSYEGRETQYF. Written as DNA, the CDR3 is TGTGCCAGCAGTTATGAGGGGAGGGAGACCCAGTACTTC.

There are a few counts of this clonotype. The chain links TRBV6-2 or TRBV6-3 to TRBJ1-5; a possible D gene is TRBD1 (5 bases). CDR3 length: 23 amino acids. Trimming stripped 2 bases from V and 0 bases from J, with 32 bases between. Per germline, CDR1 MNHEY and CDR2 SVGEGT. The CDR3 DNA reads TGTGCCAGCAGTTACCCCCAGGTATTCATAGGGAATAAGTGGGGCTATAGCAATCAGCCCCAGCATTTT. This gives the protein CASSYPQVFIGNKWGYSNQPQHF.

The chain joins TRBV28 to TRBJ1-2; D call uncertain. Between the trimmed V and J ends, which lost 7 bases and 8 bases, there was a span of 11 bases. The CDR3 extends over 11 amino acids. Germline CDR1 is MDHEN and CDR2 is SYDVKM. This CDR3 is CASNGDRGYTF. In nucleotides, the CDR3 is TGTGCCAGCAATGGGGATCGGGGCTACACCTTC.

The chain employs TRBV7-2 and TRBJ1-5, with D possibly matching TRBD1 (5 bases). This CDR3 spans 15 amino acids. Trimming shortened V by 5 bases and J by 4 bases, and 15 bases separated the two germline ends. Germline-derived CDR1 and CDR2 are SGHTA and FQGNSA. CDR3 nucleotide sequence: TGTGCCAGCAGCCCCGGGCAGGGCGGGAATCAGCCCCAGCATTTT. This translates into CASSPGQGGNQPQHF.

There are many counts of this clonotype. The chain uses TRBV20-1 and TRBJ2-3; 10 nucleotides line up with TRBD2. The V and J ends lost 3 bases and 0 bases, in that order; junction bases with no gene match: 9. The CDR3 loop spans 17 amino acids. Germline V gene lookup returns CDR1 DFQATT and CDR2 SNEGSKA (reference sequence). CDR3: CSASGSGGPASTDTQYF. CDR3 bases: TGCAGTGCTAGCGGTAGCGGGGGGCCAGCTAGCACAGATACGCAGTATTTT.

This chain links TRBV6-2 or TRBV6-3 with TRBJ1-6; D remains unclear. This CDR3 contains 16 residues. The germline V gene has CDR1 MNHEY and CDR2 SVGEGT. Trimming took 6 bases from V and 8 from J, leaving 20 bases between them. The CDR3: CASSSAGPRRHSPLHF. CDR3 bases: TGTGCCAGCAGCAGCGCCGGCCCCAGGCGCCATTCACCCCTCCACTTT.

This clonotype was recorded at least ten times. The J gene is TRBJ2-3, the V gene TRBV12-3 or TRBV12-4; the D call may be TRBD1 or TRBD2 (5 bases each). The CDR3 runs to 13 residues. The V end was cut by 10 bases, the J end by 4 bases, with 15 bases between. The CDR3: CAILGGTADTQYF. The CDR3 DNA reads as TGTGCCATCCTAGGTGGGACCGCAGATACGCAGTATTTT.

This clonotype was detected ten times or more. CDR3 DNA sequence: TGCGCCAGCAGCCCACAGGTCGATTCACCCCTCCACTTT. As protein: CASSPQVDSPLHF. The V and J genes are TRBV5-1 and TRBJ1-6, with D possibly TRBD1 on 5 matching bases. Germline CDR1 reads SGHRS; CDR2 reads YFSETQ. V was shortened by 4 bases and J by 8 bases, with 10 bases between the two germline ends. The CDR3 sequence is 13 residues long.